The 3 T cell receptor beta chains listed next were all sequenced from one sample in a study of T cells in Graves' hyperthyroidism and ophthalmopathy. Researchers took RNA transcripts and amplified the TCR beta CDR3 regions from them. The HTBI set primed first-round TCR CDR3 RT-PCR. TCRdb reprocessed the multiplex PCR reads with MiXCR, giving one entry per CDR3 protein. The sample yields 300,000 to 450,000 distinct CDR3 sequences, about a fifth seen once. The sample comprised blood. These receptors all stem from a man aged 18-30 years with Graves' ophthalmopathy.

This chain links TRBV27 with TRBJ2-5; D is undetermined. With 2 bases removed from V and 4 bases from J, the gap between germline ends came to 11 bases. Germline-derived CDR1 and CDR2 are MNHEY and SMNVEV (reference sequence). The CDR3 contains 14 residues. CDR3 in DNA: TGTGCCAGCAGTTTAGGCGGCTCTCCAGAGACCCAGTACTTC. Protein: CASSLGGSPETQYF.

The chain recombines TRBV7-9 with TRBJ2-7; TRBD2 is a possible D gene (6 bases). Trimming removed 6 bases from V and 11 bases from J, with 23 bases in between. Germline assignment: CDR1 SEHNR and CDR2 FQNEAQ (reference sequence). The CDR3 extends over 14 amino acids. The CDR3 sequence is CASSLSRDLREKYF. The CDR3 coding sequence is TGTGCCAGCAGTCTCTCCAGGGACCTCCGGGAGAAGTACTTC.

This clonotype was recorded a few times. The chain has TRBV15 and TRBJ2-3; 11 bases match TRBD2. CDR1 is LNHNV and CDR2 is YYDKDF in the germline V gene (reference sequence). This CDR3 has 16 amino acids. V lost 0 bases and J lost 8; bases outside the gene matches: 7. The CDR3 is CATSRDSGGATGTQYF. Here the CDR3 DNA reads TGTGCCACCAGCAGAGATAGCGGGGGGGCCACCGGTACGCAGTATTTT.